This T cell receptor (beta chain) was sequenced during a study of CD4 and CD8 cells across lung adenocarcinoma regions. The germline gives CDR1 MNHEY, CDR2 SMNVEV (reference sequence). CDR3 length: 14 amino acids. TCRdb itself ran the PCR reads through MiXCR, one entry per CDR3 protein. The sample includes under 20,000 distinct CDR3 sequences, 45% to 55% of them seen just once. This clonotype was found a few times. The origin of this receptor is a male donor with lung adenocarcinoma. The CD4 and CD8 labels of this study may be unreliable. Source material: CD4+ T cells from the margin of a lung tumor. The rearrangement joins TRBV27 to TRBJ2-4; perhaps D is TRBD1 or TRBD2 (5 bases each). Gene TRBJ2-7 matches the end of the DNA better, so the J call may be wrong. The CDR3 coding sequence is TGTGCCAGCAGCCCAAATGGGGGACCTCACGAGCAGTACTTC. Residues: CASSPNGGPHEQYF.